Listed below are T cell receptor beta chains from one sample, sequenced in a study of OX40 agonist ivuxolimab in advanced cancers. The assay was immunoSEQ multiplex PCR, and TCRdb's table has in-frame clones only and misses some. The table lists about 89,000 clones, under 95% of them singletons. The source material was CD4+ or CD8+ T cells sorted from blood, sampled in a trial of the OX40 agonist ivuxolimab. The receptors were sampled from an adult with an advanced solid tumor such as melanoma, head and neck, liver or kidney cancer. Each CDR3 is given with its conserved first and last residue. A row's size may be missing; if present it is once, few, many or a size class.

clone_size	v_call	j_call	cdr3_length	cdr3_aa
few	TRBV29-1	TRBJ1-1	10	CSVANTEAFF
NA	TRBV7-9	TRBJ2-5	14	CASSLTNGQETQYF
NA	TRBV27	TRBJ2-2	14	CASRPYEPAGELFF
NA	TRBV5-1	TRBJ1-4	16	CASSVIRWGIGEKLFF
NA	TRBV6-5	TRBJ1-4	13	CASSTGPGEKLFF
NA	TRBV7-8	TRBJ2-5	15	CASSLDSGQSPTQYF
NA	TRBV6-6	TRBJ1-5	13	CASSYLEGQPQHF
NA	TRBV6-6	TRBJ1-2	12	CASSYLGRGYTF
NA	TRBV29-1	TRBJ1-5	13	CSVVSGGNQPQHF
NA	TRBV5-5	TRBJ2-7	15	CASSLYAQGAYEQYF
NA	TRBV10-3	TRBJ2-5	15	CAISGLPGGGETQYF
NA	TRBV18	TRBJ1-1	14	CASSPQGGNTEAFF
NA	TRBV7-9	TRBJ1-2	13	CASSLFQGGGYTF
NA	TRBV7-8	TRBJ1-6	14	CASSLGQGSSPLHF
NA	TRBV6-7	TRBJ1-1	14	CASSYSESGCAAFF
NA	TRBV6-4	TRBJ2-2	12	CARGLITGELFF
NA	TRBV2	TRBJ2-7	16	CASSENREGWEYEQYF
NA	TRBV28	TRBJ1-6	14	CASSSGTGNSPLHF
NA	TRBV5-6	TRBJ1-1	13	CASSLDRNTEAFF
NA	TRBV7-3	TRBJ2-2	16	CASSPPGGRNTGELFF
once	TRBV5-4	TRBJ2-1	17	CASSLAVQTLGYNEQFF
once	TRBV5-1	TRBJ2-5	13	CASSQDPGETQYF
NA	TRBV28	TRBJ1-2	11	CVSGNNYGYTF
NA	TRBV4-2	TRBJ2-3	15	CASSQGGGSTDTQYF
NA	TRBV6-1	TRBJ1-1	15	CASKTDPGVNTEAFF
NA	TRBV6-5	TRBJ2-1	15	CASSRTGTNYNEQFF
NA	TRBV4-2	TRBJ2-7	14	CASSQAETSREQYF
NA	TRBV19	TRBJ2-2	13	CASRTQNTGELFF
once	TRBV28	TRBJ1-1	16	CASNRGPGRGDTEAFF
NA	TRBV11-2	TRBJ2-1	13	CASDLGLGDEQFF
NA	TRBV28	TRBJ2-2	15	CASSPGLAATGELFF
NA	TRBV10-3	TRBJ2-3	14	CAISEGHDTDTQYF
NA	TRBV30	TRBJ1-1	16	CAWSPFPRQGLPEAFF
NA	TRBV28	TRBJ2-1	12	CASSKTSLGQFF
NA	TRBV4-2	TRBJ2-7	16	CASSQDLWGSSYEQYF
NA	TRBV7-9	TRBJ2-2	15	CASSLLLLGGGELFF
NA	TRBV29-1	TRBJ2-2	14	CSARQGGLTGELFF
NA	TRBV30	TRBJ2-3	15	CAWNPTSASTDTRYF
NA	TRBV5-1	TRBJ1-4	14	CASSEDSSNEKLFF
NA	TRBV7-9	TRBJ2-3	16	CASSLAGVGSTDTQYF
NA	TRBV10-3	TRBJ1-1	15	CAISDQGRVGTEAFF
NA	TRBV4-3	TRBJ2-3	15	CASSVGTSGTDTQYF
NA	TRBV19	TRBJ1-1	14	CASRPGQGSTEAFF
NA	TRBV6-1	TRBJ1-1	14	CASSEADRGRLAFF
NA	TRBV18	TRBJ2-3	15	CASSPMSGQADTQYF
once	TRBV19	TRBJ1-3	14	CASSWGYSGNTIYF
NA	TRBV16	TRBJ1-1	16	CASSQLAGTGGREAFF
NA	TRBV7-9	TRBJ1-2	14	CASSLSLGNYGYTF
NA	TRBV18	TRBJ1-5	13	CASSPKDDQPQHF